The 23 T cell receptor beta chains below all came from one sample that was sequenced in a study of cytomegalovirus exposure and HLA in healthy donors. The primer mix had 60 Vbeta and 13 Jbeta primers. Repertoires were generated with immunoSEQ multiplex PCR, while TCRdb's copy carries only in-frame clones and drops some. The repertoire table contains approximately 110,000 clones. Sequencing was performed on PBMCs. The origin of the receptors is a man aged 25-45 years in good health and CMV-seronegative.

With regard to this clone: Mismatch with germline at one junction end may stem from a read error. CDR3 bases: TGTGCCAGCAGCTTGCTACTGGGACAGGGGAGGGACAGCAATCGGCCCCAGCATTTT. It encodes CASSLLLGQGRDSNRPQHF. V is TRBV7-9 and J is TRBJ1-5, with TRBD1 matching over 10 bases. Germline CDR1 reads SEHNR; CDR2 reads FQNEAQ (reference sequence). This CDR3 is built from 19 residues.

The chain has TRBV19 and TRBJ2-1; 15 bases align to TRBD2. This CDR3 spans 16 amino acids. V was pared by 5 bases and J by 9 bases, with 8 bases of the junction left unmatched. Germline V gene data show CDR1 as LNHDA and CDR2 as SQIVND (reference sequence). CDR3 residues: CASSLWTSGGGGEQFF. The CDR3 DNA follows: TGTGCCAGTAGTCTGTGGACTAGCGGGGGGGGTGGTGAGCAGTTCTTC. Complete variable domain (other parts from reference TRBV19 and TRBJ2-1): DGGITQSPKYLFRKEGQNVTLSCEQNLNHDAMYWYRQDPGQGLRLIYYSQIVNDFQKGDIAEGYSVSREKKESFPLTVTSAQKNPTAFYLCASSLWTSGGGGEQFFGPGTRLTVL.

The chain employs TRBV10-2 and TRBJ2-7, with a weak D call TRBD2 (6 bases). The CDR3 has 14 residues. Germline CDR1 reads WSHSY; CDR2 reads SAAADI. The ends were cut back, 3 bases at V and 2 bases at J, with 11 bases in the middle. CDR3 sequence: CASSDQEGPYEQYF. The CDR3 DNA sequence: TGCGCCAGCAGTGACCAGGAGGGCCCCTACGAGCAGTACTTC.

This chain joins TRBV7-2 and TRBJ2-1, with D perhaps matching TRBD2 (5 bases). V dropped 1 base and J dropped 7 bases, with 14 bases sitting between them. This CDR3 has 15 amino acids. Germline assignment: CDR1 SGHTA and CDR2 FQGNSA. The CDR3 DNA sequence: TGTGCCAGCAGCTTAGACCGGGCTAGCAGTAATGAGCAGTTCTTC. Its translation is CASSLDRASSNEQFF.

This rearrangement joins TRBV29-1 to TRBJ2-3; D is perhaps TRBD1 (5 bases). The germline gives CDR1 SQVTM, CDR2 ANQGSEA. Deletions cut 1 base from V and 3 bases from J, with 14 bases between. The CDR3 contains 15 residues. The CDR3 sequence: CSVEARQGMTDTQYF. CDR3 DNA sequence: TGCAGCGTTGAAGCTAGGCAGGGTATGACAGATACGCAGTATTTT.

The chain links TRBV5-1 to TRBJ2-6; weak D call: TRBD1 (7 bases). The germline V gene has CDR1 SGHRS and CDR2 YFSETQ. V was shortened by 2 bases and J by 0 bases, with 18 bases between the two germline ends. This CDR3 region has 19 residues. The CDR3 DNA reads TGCGCCAGCAGCTTTTTGGGGGGACAGATAGTCTCTGGGGCCAACGTCCTGACTTTC. Amino acids: CASSFLGGQIVSGANVLTF. The entire variable domain, with the rest obtained from reference TRBV5-1 and TRBJ2-6, is as follows: KAGVTQTPRYLIKTRGQQVTLSCSPISGHRSVSWYQQTPGQGLQFLFEYFSETQRNKGNFPGRFSGRQFSNSRSEMNVSTLELGDSALYLCASSFLGGQIVSGANVLTFGAGSRLTVL.

J is TRBJ2-4 and V is TRBV4-2, with 7 nucleotides matching TRBD2. The V gene end was trimmed by 0 bases and the J gene end by 3 bases; junction bases not matched to a gene: 11. The length of the CDR3 is 18 residues. From germline, CDR1 is LGHNA and CDR2 YNFKEQ. CDR3 DNA: TGTGCCAGCAGCCAAGATGGGGCGGGAGCGAGGGTCAAAAACATTCAGTACTTC. Its translation is CASSQDGAGARVKNIQYF.

The chain carries TRBV6-5 and TRBJ2-1, with 8 bases aligning to TRBD2. Germline V gives CDR1 MNHEY, CDR2 SVGAGI. This CDR3 has 14 residues. J was trimmed by 5 bases and V by 5 bases; bases with no gene match: 5. The CDR3 DNA sequence: TGTGCCAGCAGTCCCGGACTAGCTCACAATGAGCAGTTCTTC. Its translation: CASSPGLAHNEQFF.

The rearrangement links TRBV11-1 to TRBJ2-1; 10 nucleotides match TRBD2. The CDR3 is 14 residues long. The V and J ends lost 8 bases and 8 bases, in that order; junction bases with no gene match: 9. In germline, CDR1 is SGHAT, CDR2 FQDESV (reference sequence). CDR3 DNA: TGTGCCAGCGGTCTGGGACTAGCGACCGATGAGCAGTTCTTC. Residues: CASGLGLATDEQFF.

The chain employs TRBV6-4 and TRBJ2-1, with a weak D call TRBD2 (6 bases). V was cut by 2 bases and J by 1 base, with 9 bases left in between. The CDR3 spans 15 residues. Germline V CDR1 and CDR2: MRHNA, SNTAGT. DNA of the CDR3: TGTGCCAGCAGTGACATTAGCGGTTCCTACAATGAGCAGTTCTTC. It codes for CASSDISGSYNEQFF.

V and J are TRBV5-1 and TRBJ2-6, with D maybe TRBD1 (6 bases). The germline CDR1 and CDR2 sequences are SGHRS and YFSETQ. This CDR3 has 15 amino acids. V lost 3 bases to trimming and J lost 3 bases, with 10 bases between them. CDR3 sequence reads: CASSSGQFGANVLTF. CDR3 sequence (DNA): TGCGCCAGCAGCTCCGGACAGTTTGGGGCCAACGTCCTGACTTTC.

The chain has TRBV15 and TRBJ1-1, with no clear D. Trimming removed 1 base from V and 3 bases from J, with 12 bases in between. The CDR3 is 15 residues long. Germline lookup yields CDR1 LNHNV and CDR2 YYDKDF (reference sequence). The CDR3, as DNA: TGTGCCACCAGCAGAGGTCCGGGAGGAGACACTGAAGCTTTCTTT. Its translation: CATSRGPGGDTEAFF.

V usage is TRBV6-5 and J usage is TRBJ2-7; TRBD2 agrees at 11 bases. The CDR3 runs to 15 residues. V trimming: 2 bases; J trimming: 6 bases; junction bases outside the gene matches: 6. In germline, CDR1 is MNHEY, CDR2 SVGAGI. CDR3 DNA sequence: TGTGCCAGCAGTTACATCGTAGCGGGAGGGCGCGAGCAGTACTTC. The encoded protein is CASSYIVAGGREQYF.

This chain joins TRBV4-1 and TRBJ2-2; no definite D call. The CDR3 sequence is 16 residues long. Trimming removed 4 bases from V and 3 bases from J, with 15 bases in between. In germline, CDR1 is MGHRA, CDR2 YSYEKL. This CDR3 is CASSPFPQEHTGELFF. The CDR3 DNA follows: TGCGCCAGCAGCCCATTTCCGCAGGAACACACCGGGGAGCTGTTTTTT.

The J gene is TRBJ1-1, the V gene TRBV19, with a tentative D call TRBD1 (5 bases). CDR3 length equals 12 residues. Germline CDR1 and CDR2: LNHDA and SQIVND (reference sequence). Trimming cost V 5 bases and J 10 bases, with 14 bases left between them. CDR3 region: CASSLRGSRAFF. The CDR3, as DNA: TGTGCCAGTAGTCTTCGGGGGTCGAGAGCTTTCTTT.

As DNA, the CDR3 is TGTGCCAGCAGTTACTCGATGACTAGACAGGAGACCCAGTACTTC. It codes for CASSYSMTRQETQYF. This sequence joins TRBV6-5 and TRBJ2-5; D is possibly TRBD2 (6 bases). V lost 0 bases and J lost 5, with 13 bases in between. CDR1 is MNHEY and CDR2 is SVGAGI in the germline V gene. CDR3 length: 15 amino acids.

This rearrangement joins TRBV5-8 to TRBJ1-5, with TRBD1 identical over 10 bases. The CDR3 has 15 amino acids. J gave up 5 bases and V 4 bases, and 6 bases lay outside the gene matches. CDR1 is SGHTS and CDR2 is YDEGEE in the germline V gene. CDR3 protein: CASSPGQGPYQPQHF. The CDR3 DNA follows: TGTGCCAGCAGCCCGGGACAGGGGCCTTATCAGCCCCAGCATTTT. Combining the CDR3 with reference TRBV5-8 and TRBJ1-5 gives the whole variable domain EAGVTQSPTHLIKTRGQQATLRCSPISGHTSVYWYQQALGLGLQFLLWYDEGEERNRGNFPPRFSGRQFPNYSSELNVNALELEDSALYLCASSPGQGPYQPQHFGDGTRLSIL.

The V gene is TRBV7-8, the J gene TRBJ1-1; D gene uncertain. Germline CDR1 reads SGHVS; CDR2 reads FQNEAQ. This CDR3 comprises 14 residues. Between the trimmed V and J ends, which lost 3 bases and 6 bases, there was a span of 14 bases. The CDR3 loop reads CASSLGRRDPEAFF. Here the CDR3 DNA reads TGTGCCAGCAGCTTGGGCAGGAGGGATCCTGAAGCTTTCTTT. The full variable domain, rest sourced from reference TRBV7-8 and TRBJ1-1, is GAGVSQSPRYKVAKRGQDVALRCDPISGHVSLFWYQQALGQGPEFLTYFQNEAQLDKSGLPSDRFFAERPEGSVSTLKIQRTQQEDSAVYLCASSLGRRDPEAFFGQGTRLTVV.

The chain employs TRBV9 and TRBJ1-2; TRBD1 might be the D (6 bases). Germline CDR1 and CDR2: SGDLS and YYNGEE. Trimming left V 3 bases short and J 1 base short, with 7 bases between. CDR3 length equals 13 residues. The CDR3 bases are TGTGCCAGCAGCGAGGACAGTAACTATGGCTACACCTTC. Translation gives CASSEDSNYGYTF.

The chain carries TRBV28 and TRBJ2-6, with 11 bases identical to TRBD2. CDR1 is MDHEN, CDR2 SYDVKM, per germline. The CDR3 length is 23 residues. Trimming at V came to 3 bases and at J to 2 bases, leaving 21 bases not matched to a gene. The CDR3 DNA reads as TGTGCCAGCAGTTTGACAGGGACGGTGTGGGCTAGCGGGAGGACCACTGGGGCCAACGTCCTGACTTTC. This sequence encodes CASSLTGTVWASGRTTGANVLTF.

The chain recombines TRBV7-9 with TRBJ2-7; D uncertain. The CDR3 is 14 amino acids. From germline, CDR1 is SEHNR and CDR2 FQNEAQ (reference sequence). Trimming left V 5 bases short and J 5 bases short, with 16 bases between. The CDR3 here is CASSSLVSSDEQYF. DNA for the CDR3: TGTGCCAGCAGCAGTCTAGTTTCATCGGACGAGCAGTACTTC. The full variable domain, completed using reference TRBV7-9 and TRBJ2-7, is DTGVSQNPRHKITKRGQNVTFRCDPISEHNRLYWYRQTLGQGPEFLTYFQNEAQLEKSRLLSDRFSAERPKGSFSTLEIQRTEQGDSAMYLCASSSLVSSDEQYFGPGTRLTVT.

This chain uses TRBV7-2 with TRBJ2-6, with D maybe TRBD1 (6 bases). Between the trimmed V and J ends, which lost 5 bases and 5 bases, there was a span of 13 bases. The CDR3 loop spans 15 amino acids. Germline CDR1 and CDR2: SGHTA and FQGNSA. CDR3 sequence reads: CASSRGRGWANVLTF. In DNA form, the CDR3 reads TGTGCCAGCAGCCGCGGCAGGGGATGGGCCAACGTCCTGACTTTC. Based on the CDR3 plus reference TRBV7-2 and TRBJ2-6, the full variable domain is GAGVSQSPSNKVTEKGKDVELRCDPISGHTALYWYRQSLGQGLEFLIYFQGNSAPDKSGLPSDRFSAERTGGSVSTLTIQRTQQEDSAVYLCASSRGRGWANVLTFGAGSRLTVL.

The chain couples TRBV5-4 to TRBJ2-1, with 7 bases matching TRBD1. V dropped 1 base and J dropped 5; count of bases not matched to a gene: 6. There are 15 residues in the CDR3. The V gene's germline CDR1 is SGHNT and CDR2 YYREEE (reference sequence). The DNA for the CDR3 is TGTGCCAGCAGCTTGAGGACAGGAAATAACAATGAGCAGTTCTTC. Amino acid sequence: CASSLRTGNNNEQFF.